This T cell receptor (beta chain) was identified in a study of blood T cells in healthy people across ages. Study results and caveats: Measured against age, TCR beta diversity per million T cells decreased in a roughly linear manner.

Turning to this clonotype: The antigen is unknown.

Per germline, CDR1 SGHRS and CDR2 YFSETQ. The trim removed 0 bases at V and 3 bases at J, leaving 5 bases unmatched. This CDR3 has 15 amino acids. Primed by a sample-barcoded 5' primer and a J-beta primer mix, a second PCR proceeded for roughly 7 to 12 cycles. Each of the samples gave a minimum of 3 million paired-end reads that contained CDR3. TCRdb fed the 5' RACE reads into MiXCR, producing one record per CDR3 protein. Of 800,000 to 950,000 distinct CDR3 sequences listed, 25% to 35% were seen once; the top ten hold roughly 10%. These data also formed part of another study, on T cells of mothers and their children. As that report states: Barcodes and 2-4 random nucleotides were added by M1S in the second PCR.

This chain joins TRBV5-1 and TRBJ2-7; 8 bases map to TRBD1. The origin of this receptor is a woman aged 40 to 50 in good health. The specimen was blood. CDR3 loop: CASSLEQGAGYEQYF. The CDR3 DNA follows: TGCGCCAGCAGCTTGGAGCAGGGGGCCGGCTACGAGCAGTACTTC.